This entry lists 10 T cell receptor beta chains sequenced from one sample in a study of blood T cell repertoires in COVID-19 (TCRdb year 2020). The library relied on the immunoSEQ multiplex PCR assay. Not all clones reach the TCRdb copy of this immuneACCESS table, which keeps in-frame sequences only. Checked studies attribute under half of the gap to unresolved V genes and leave the rest unexplained. This sample holds tens of thousands of clones; 70% to 90% were observed only once. The ten largest clones add up to more than 2% of the sample. The material sequenced was peripheral blood. The receptors here all came from a human donor in a cohort sampled during active COVID-19.

This clone was seen a few times. The rearrangement links TRBV5-5 to TRBJ2-5, with D maybe TRBD2 (5 bases). The CDR3 totals 15 residues. The V gene lost 1 base and the J gene lost 2 bases, with 12 bases spanning the gap. Germline assignment: CDR1 SGHKS and CDR2 YYEKEE (reference sequence). CDR3 in DNA: TGTGCCAGCAGCTTGAGTTTTGGCGGGCAAGAGACCCAGTACTTC. It encodes CASSLSFGGQETQYF.

The chain employs TRBV5-1 and TRBJ1-1; 8 bases align to TRBD1. The CDR3 is made up of 14 amino acids. Germline CDR1 SGHRS, CDR2 YFSETQ. J lost 7 bases, V lost 2 bases, and 7 bases had no gene match. CDR3 nucleotides: TGCGCCAGCAGCTTAAGGGGACAGGAGTATGAAGCTTTCTTT. This encodes CASSLRGQEYEAFF.

The chain recombines TRBV5-1 with TRBJ2-5; 7 bases map to TRBD2. The V and J ends lost 6 bases and 0 bases, in that order; junction bases with no gene match: 2. Germline loops: CDR1 SGHRS, CDR2 YFSETQ. This CDR3 has 13 amino acids. The CDR3 loop is CASIAGDQETQYF. The CDR3 DNA sequence: TGCGCCAGCATTGCGGGGGACCAAGAGACCCAGTACTTC.

V gene TRBV5-6 combines with J gene TRBJ1-3; D is ambiguous. Germline V gene sequence: CDR1 SGHDT, CDR2 YYEEEE. The CDR3 spans 15 residues. V was cut by 1 base and J by 4 bases, with 12 bases left in between. The CDR3 coding sequence is TGTGCCAGCAGCTTGTGGGCTCCAATAGGAAACACCATATATTTT. It is translated as CASSLWAPIGNTIYF.

The genes are TRBV7-8 and TRBJ1-1; the match to TRBD1 covers 9 bases. Germline V gene data show CDR1 as SGHVS and CDR2 as FQNEAQ. The CDR3 contains 16 residues. With V trimmed by 8 bases and J by 3 bases, 13 bases remained unmatched. The CDR3 reads CASSLLQGARDTEAFF. The CDR3 bases are TGTGCCAGCTCCCTCCTACAGGGGGCTAGGGACACTGAAGCTTTCTTT. The variable domain in full, with the rest retrieved from reference TRBV7-8 and TRBJ1-1, is GAGVSQSPRYKVAKRGQDVALRCDPISGHVSLFWYQQALGQGPEFLTYFQNEAQLDKSGLPSDRFFAERPEGSVSTLKIQRTQQEDSAVYLCASSLLQGARDTEAFFGQGTRLTVV.

The chain links TRBV19 to TRBJ1-1, with D perhaps TRBD1 (5 bases). CDR1 and CDR2 from the germline V gene are LNHDA and SQIVND (reference sequence). The CDR3 is made up of 16 amino acids. Trimming removed 4 bases from V and 5 bases from J, with 20 bases in between. The CDR3 is CASSKLGQGKGTEAFF. CDR3 coding DNA: TGTGCCAGTAGTAAATTGGGGCAGGGCAAAGGAACTGAAGCTTTCTTT.

The chain links TRBV10-3 to TRBJ2-5, with D maybe TRBD2 (5 bases). The V gene's germline CDR1 is ENHRY and CDR2 SYGVKD. Trimming stripped 4 bases from V and 0 bases from J, with 9 bases between. The CDR3 is 14 residues long. Here the CDR3 reads CAISVRGYQETQYF. In DNA form, the CDR3 reads TGTGCCATCAGTGTACGAGGGTACCAAGAGACCCAGTACTTC.

The J gene is TRBJ2-3, the V gene TRBV15; 13 bases are a match to TRBD2. V shed 1 base, J shed 3 bases, and the junction held 4 bases outside the gene matches. This CDR3 is built from 17 residues. Germline lookup yields CDR1 LNHNV and CDR2 YYDKDF (reference sequence). The CDR3 bases are TGTGCCACCAGCAGAGCACTAGCGGGGGGGCCTACAGATACGCAGTATTTT. Protein sequence: CATSRALAGGPTDTQYF.

This chain links TRBV6-2 or TRBV6-3 with TRBJ2-5; TRBD2 aligns across 11 bases. CDR3 length: 16 amino acids. Looked up from germline, CDR1 is MNHEY and CDR2 is SVGEGT. Unmatched junction bases numbered 6, after V lost 0 bases and J lost 6 bases. The CDR3 region is CASSYSAASGGKTQYF. The CDR3 nucleotides read TGTGCCAGCAGTTACTCTGCCGCTAGCGGGGGGAAGACCCAGTACTTC.

The rearrangement uses TRBV9 and TRBJ1-6, with 7 bases matching TRBD1. The CDR3 has 18 amino acids. Germline CDR1 reads SGDLS; CDR2 reads YYNGEE. After removal of 4 bases from V and 10 bases from J, the junction contained 20 bases not matched to a gene. CDR3 DNA: TGTGCCAGCAGCACACATCGGACAGGTGGAGGGAATGGGTCACCCCTCCACTTT. Translated, it gives CASSTHRTGGGNGSPLHF.